This T cell receptor beta chain is drawn from a study of glioma-infiltrating T cells after dendritic cell vaccination. The primer mix had 60 V beta and 13 J beta primers. Produced via immunoSEQ multiplex PCR; TCRdb's table is partial and in-frame only. The sample consists of just under 100,000 clones, more than 70% of them appearing once. Germline CDR1 is MNHNY and CDR2 is SVGAGI (reference sequence). Losses at the gene ends were 9 bases for V and 6 bases for J; bases not matched to a gene: 14. The CDR3 loop spans 16 amino acids. Time point specified: after dendritic cell vaccination, including at tumor progression/relapse.

The sequences come from blood, collected after dendritic cell vaccination. V usage is TRBV6-6 and J usage is TRBJ2-2; 9 bases are a match to TRBD1. The receptor comes from a human donor with glioblastoma. The CDR3 here is CASTVSRGQGAGELFF. CDR3 bases: TGTGCCAGTACGGTATCGCGGGGACAGGGCGCCGGGGAGCTGTTTTTT.